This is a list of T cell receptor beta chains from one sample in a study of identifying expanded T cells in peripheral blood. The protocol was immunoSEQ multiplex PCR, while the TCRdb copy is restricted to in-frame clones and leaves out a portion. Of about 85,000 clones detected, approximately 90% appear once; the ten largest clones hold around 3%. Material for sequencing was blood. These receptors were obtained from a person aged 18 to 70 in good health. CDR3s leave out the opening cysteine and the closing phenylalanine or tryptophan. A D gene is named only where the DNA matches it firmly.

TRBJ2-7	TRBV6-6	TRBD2	ASSYGGGTYEQY
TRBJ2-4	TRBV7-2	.	ASSFYQGAKNIQY
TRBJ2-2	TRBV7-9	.	ASTEGSLDTGELF
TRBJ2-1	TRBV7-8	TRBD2	ASSLAPSAGVSSEQF
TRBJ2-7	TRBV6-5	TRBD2	ASGDYSYEQY
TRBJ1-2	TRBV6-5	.	ASSSVQGFYGYT
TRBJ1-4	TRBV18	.	ASSQWEKGATNEKLF
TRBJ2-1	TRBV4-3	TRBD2	ASSAAGTTFDEQF
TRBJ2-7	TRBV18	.	ASSRDRDTRR
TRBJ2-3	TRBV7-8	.	ASSFFTARTSTDTQY
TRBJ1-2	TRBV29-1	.	SANDRSYGYT
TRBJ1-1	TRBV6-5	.	ASTRGTNTEAF
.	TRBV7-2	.	ASSFWGQNSYEQY
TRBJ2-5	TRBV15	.	ATSRARTLQETQY
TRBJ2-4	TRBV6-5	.	ASSYGGMRGKNIQY
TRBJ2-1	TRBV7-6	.	ASSLAGGYNEQF
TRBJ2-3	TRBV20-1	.	SPRSGDTQY
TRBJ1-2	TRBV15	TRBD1	ATSRDRVQGRSGYT
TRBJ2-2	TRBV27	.	ASSHPYGGFEELF
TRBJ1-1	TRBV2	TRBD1	ASNLPGTGGTEAF
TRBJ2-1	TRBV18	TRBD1	ASSQQGASSYNEQF
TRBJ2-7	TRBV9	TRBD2	ASSSGGAGSHEQY
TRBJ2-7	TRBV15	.	ATSRQSGAYEQY
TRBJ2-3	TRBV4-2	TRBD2	ASSHSTPGLAGGIDTQY
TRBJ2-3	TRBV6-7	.	ASSYTRTRPLDSTDTQY
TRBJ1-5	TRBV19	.	ASTEGQGIRLWEPQH
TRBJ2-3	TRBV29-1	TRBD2	SVGTSGADTQY
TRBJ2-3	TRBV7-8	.	ASSLFDTQY